Listed here are 22 T cell receptor beta chains from one sample, sequenced in a study of OX40 agonist ivuxolimab in advanced cancers. Here immunoSEQ multiplex PCR was the method, and the copy in TCRdb shows in-frame clones only, minus some. The sample contains about 64,000 clones, approximately 88% of which appear only once. The source material was CD4+ or CD8+ T cells sorted from blood, sampled in a trial of the OX40 agonist ivuxolimab. These receptors were collected from an adult with an advanced solid tumor such as melanoma, head and neck, liver or kidney cancer.

This chain's CDR3 is CASSPSGGNTEAFF. The DNA for the CDR3 is TGTGCCAGCAGTCCTTCCGGGGGGAACACTGAAGCTTTCTTT. The chain has TRBV28 and TRBJ1-1, with D possibly TRBD1 on 5 matching bases. The germline V gene encodes CDR1 MDHEN and CDR2 SYDVKM. The CDR3 has 14 residues. V shed 5 bases and J shed 1 base, with 11 bases lying between them.

The chain is built from TRBV10-1 and TRBJ2-7; 7 nucleotides match TRBD1. Germline CDR1 reads WNHNN; CDR2 reads SYGVQD (reference sequence). CDR3 size: 13 residues. Unmatched junction bases numbered 2, after V lost 4 bases and J lost 2 bases. CDR3: CASSAGQTYEQYF. In DNA, the CDR3 is TGCGCCAGCAGTGCGGGACAGACCTACGAGCAGTACTTC.

The chain uses TRBV19 and TRBJ2-1, with TRBD2 matching over 8 bases. The CDR3 contains 14 residues. With 2 bases clipped from V and 8 bases from J, the junction kept 5 bases outside the gene matches. CDR1 is LNHDA, CDR2 SQIVND, per germline (reference sequence). CDR3 nucleotides: TGTGCCAGTAGTATAAGCGGGAGCTCAGATGAGCAGTTCTTC. Translated, it gives CASSISGSSDEQFF.

The rearrangement uses TRBV30 and TRBJ2-2; 10 bases map to TRBD2. CDR3 size: 15 residues. Germline CDR1 and CDR2: GTSNPN and SVGIG (reference sequence). V lost 0 bases and J lost 5; bases outside the gene matches: 3. The CDR3 DNA follows: TGTGCCTGGAGTGTTGTAGCGGGAGGAACCGGGGAGCTGTTTTTT. It yields the protein CAWSVVAGGTGELFF.

The chain couples TRBV2 to TRBJ1-4; TRBD1 matches 9 bases. V shed 5 bases, J shed 7 bases, and the junction held 5 bases outside the gene matches. This CDR3 is built from 14 residues. Looked up from germline, CDR1 is SNHLY and CDR2 is FYNNEI. Here the CDR3 reads CASSWDRDSEKLFF. CDR3 in DNA: TGTGCCAGCAGTTGGGACAGGGATAGTGAAAAACTGTTTTTT.

The J gene is TRBJ2-2, the V gene TRBV11-1, with D maybe TRBD1 (5 bases). This CDR3 comprises 14 residues. Germline V gene data show CDR1 as SGHAT and CDR2 as FQDESV (reference sequence). V lost 5 bases, J lost 1 base, and 8 bases lay in between. Written as DNA, the CDR3 is TGTGCCAGCAGCCCCGGACAGAACACCGGGGAGCTGTTTTTT. Protein sequence: CASSPGQNTGELFF.

V is TRBV28 and J is TRBJ2-1; 12 bases are shared with TRBD2. Germline V gives CDR1 MDHEN, CDR2 SYDVKM. The CDR3 spans 15 residues. Losses at the gene ends were 8 bases for V and 8 bases for J; bases not matched to a gene: 10. CDR3 nucleotides: TGTGCCAGCCTCCAACTAGCGGGAGGTCCCGATGAGCAGTTCTTC. This encodes CASLQLAGGPDEQFF.

The chain recombines TRBV11-1 with TRBJ2-7; no definite D call. Germline loops: CDR1 SGHAT, CDR2 FQDESV (reference sequence). Between the trimmed V and J ends, which lost 3 bases and 2 bases, there was a span of 11 bases. The CDR3 is 14 amino acids. CDR3 sequence (DNA): TGTGCCAGCAGCTTTTCCGGGTCTACCTACGAGCAGTACTTC. Translation: CASSFSGSTYEQYF.

This sequence joins TRBV10-3 and TRBJ2-3; D unresolved. Germline V gene data show CDR1 as ENHRY and CDR2 as SYGVKD. Trimming pared 3 bases from V and 1 base from J, leaving 11 bases between. CDR3 length: 15 residues. The CDR3 sequence is CAISDEAKGTDTQYF. The CDR3 bases are TGTGCCATCAGTGACGAAGCGAAGGGCACAGATACGCAGTATTTT.

This sequence joins TRBV6-1 and TRBJ1-4; D ambiguous. The CDR3 covers 15 residues. The V gene lost 4 bases and the J gene lost 4 bases, with 13 bases spanning the gap. CDR1 and CDR2 (germline): MNHNS, SASEGT. The CDR3 spells CASSVSGPRNEKLFF. Written as DNA, the CDR3 is TGTGCCAGCAGTGTTTCCGGGCCCCGTAATGAAAAACTGTTTTTT.

This clone turned up a few times. The rearrangement uses TRBV4-1 and TRBJ1-2, with D possibly being TRBD1 (5 bases). V dropped 3 bases and J dropped 2 bases, with 13 bases sitting between them. The CDR3 loop spans 15 amino acids. Germline CDR1 and CDR2: MGHRA and YSYEKL. The CDR3 region has the DNA TGCGCCAGCAGCCAGGCCCGGGGCGGAAACTATGGCTACACCTTC. This codes for CASSQARGGNYGYTF.

The chain has TRBV28 and TRBJ2-1; TRBD2 agrees at 8 bases. V lost 1 base to trimming and J lost 6 bases; unmatched junction nucleotides: 5. The V gene's germline CDR1 is MDHEN and CDR2 SYDVKM. The CDR3 spans 15 residues. As DNA, the CDR3 is TGTGCCAGCAGTTTATCCAGCGGGAGTGTCAATGAGCAGTTCTTC. It codes for CASSLSSGSVNEQFF.

The chain is built from TRBV19 and TRBJ2-2, with TRBD1 as a possible D gene (5 bases). This CDR3 is built from 14 residues. Trimming removed 6 bases at V and 4 bases at J, with 12 bases between. Germline V CDR1 and CDR2: LNHDA, SQIVND (reference sequence). DNA of the CDR3: TGTGCCAGTAGGGATAGACAGAGCACCGGGGAGCTGTTTTTT. Protein: CASRDRQSTGELFF.

The V call is TRBV30, the J call TRBJ1-4; D call uncertain. The germline gives CDR1 GTSNPN, CDR2 SVGIG (reference sequence). The CDR3 extends over 14 amino acids. V was pared by 0 bases and J by 0 bases, with 5 bases between. The CDR3, as DNA: TGTGCCTGGAGTGTTGGGGCAACTAATGAAAAACTGTTTTTT. Its protein product is CAWSVGATNEKLFF.

This clone has just one count. V is TRBV7-3 and J is TRBJ2-5; TRBD2 matches 7 bases. The CDR3 sequence is 15 residues long. Per germline, CDR1 SGHTA and CDR2 FQGTGA. Unmatched junction bases numbered 11, after V lost 5 bases and J lost 5 bases. This CDR3 reads CASSLGRGSGETQYF. The CDR3 DNA reads as TGTGCCAGCAGCCTCGGGCGGGGGAGCGGGGAGACCCAGTACTTC.

The chain has TRBV10-3 and TRBJ2-2; tentatively, D is TRBD2 (5 bases). Germline V gene data show CDR1 as ENHRY and CDR2 as SYGVKD. This CDR3 region has 15 residues. The V gene lost 6 bases and the J gene lost 2 bases, with 13 bases spanning the gap. In nucleotides, the CDR3 is TGTGCCATCAGGAGCCGGGATGACAACACCGGGGAGCTGTTTTTT. This codes for CAIRSRDDNTGELFF.

The chain carries TRBV6-1 and TRBJ2-2; unclear D gene. Germline V lookup: CDR1 MNHNS, CDR2 SASEGT. The V gene lost 6 bases and the J gene lost 5 bases, with 10 bases spanning the gap. This CDR3 spans 13 amino acids. The CDR3, as DNA: TGTGCCAGCAGGCTGGTAGATACCGGGGAGCTGTTTTTT. As protein: CASRLVDTGELFF.

This chain connects TRBV2 to TRBJ2-2; no clear D. CDR1 is SNHLY and CDR2 is FYNNEI in the germline V gene. CDR3 size: 13 residues. V dropped 4 bases and J dropped 5 bases, with 8 bases sitting between them. For the CDR3, the DNA is TGTGCCAGCAGTGTAGGCGGAACCGGGGAGCTGTTTTTT. Its protein product is CASSVGGTGELFF.

This chain joins TRBV5-1 and TRBJ2-2; 8 bases agree with TRBD1. Germline V gives CDR1 SGHRS, CDR2 YFSETQ. This CDR3 is 13 amino acids long. V was clipped by 5 bases and J by 7 bases; unmatched bases: 4. The CDR3 sequence is CASRSGGDGELFF. The CDR3, as DNA: TGCGCCAGCAGGTCAGGGGGCGACGGGGAGCTGTTTTTT.

This sequence joins TRBV2 and TRBJ1-4; D ambiguous. V lost 4 bases, J lost 5 bases, and 8 bases lay in between. Germline V gene data show CDR1 as SNHLY and CDR2 as FYNNEI. The length of the CDR3 is 13 residues. Here the CDR3 reads CASSGDGNEKLFF. CDR3 coding DNA: TGTGCCAGCAGTGGAGACGGGAATGAAAAACTGTTTTTT.

The chain joins TRBV6-1 to TRBJ1-2, with 7 bases matching TRBD1. V lost 0 bases and J lost 8; bases outside the gene matches: 6. The germline V gene encodes CDR1 MNHNS and CDR2 SASEGT. The CDR3 has 14 amino acids. This CDR3 reads CASSEAGTVGGYTF. CDR3 in DNA: TGTGCCAGCAGTGAAGCCGGGACAGTTGGGGGCTACACCTTC.

V and J are TRBV15 and TRBJ2-5; D unclear. Between the trimmed V and J ends, which lost 4 bases and 5 bases, there was a span of 14 bases. Germline-derived CDR1 and CDR2 are LNHNV and YYDKDF (reference sequence). The CDR3 is made up of 14 amino acids. CDR3 region: CATSKNFVSETQYF. DNA for the CDR3: TGTGCCACCAGCAAAAATTTCGTCTCGGAGACCCAGTACTTC.